This TCR beta chain stems from a study of blood T cells in healthy people across ages. Whole-study findings and limits: Naive and antigen-experienced cells could not be conclusively compared, given unsorted PBMCs. Diversity of TCR beta correlated strongly with naive T cell percentage. Donors of long life had a larger count of naive CD4+ cells and greater diversity than aged donors.

Total RNA, at least 5 micrograms per sample, was extracted from PBMCs. Sample-barcoded 5' priming and a J-beta primer mix drove a second PCR of roughly 6 to 12 cycles. TCRdb called the 5' RACE reads again in MiXCR, with one record for every CDR3 protein. Found here are 700,000 to 950,000 distinct CDR3 sequences, roughly 60% of them singletons; the top ten hold about 20%. There are 15 residues in the CDR3. V was shortened by 5 bases and J by 5 bases, with 18 bases between the two germline ends. Germline-derived CDR1 and CDR2 are SGHTA and FQGNSA. Of note for this clonotype: Its antigen is undetermined.

This TCR derives from a young man in good health. The V and J genes are TRBV7-2 and TRBJ2-5; a possible D gene is TRBD2 (5 bases). Source material: blood. The CDR3 coding sequence is TGTGCCAGCAGCCCCCCGGGGAAAGGGTCGGAGACCCAGTACTTC. Translated, it gives CASSPPGKGSETQYF.